This T cell receptor (beta chain) was captured in a study of blood T cells in healthy people across ages. Primers used in a second PCR of about 6 to 11 cycles were a sample-barcoded 5' primer and a J-beta primer mix. TCRdb independently ran MiXCR on the 5' RACE reads; one entry per CDR3 protein. The sample holds some 760,000 distinct CDR3 sequences; 25% are singletons and the top ten take under 10%. With each sample, at least 5 micrograms of total RNA were extracted. Germline V gives CDR1 SGHDN, CDR2 FVKESK. V gave up 4 bases and J gave up 0 bases; unmatched junction bases: 4. The CDR3 consists of 15 residues. The same data also went into a second study, on T cells of mothers and their children. From that paper: Each child contributed approximately 2.9 million TCR beta CDR3 reads, while each mother contributed over 8 million. Within related and unrelated pairs, thymic selection shapes TCR recombination output in a similar way. Microchimeric T cell clones that persisted were not detected.

The receptor comes from a boy aged 5 to 17 in good health. The V and J genes are TRBV14 and TRBJ1-1, with TRBD1 identical over 8 bases. The sample comprised blood. The CDR3 loop is CASSRQGLMNTEAFF. The DNA for the CDR3 is TGTGCCAGCAGCCGACAGGGGCTGATGAACACTGAAGCTTTCTTT.